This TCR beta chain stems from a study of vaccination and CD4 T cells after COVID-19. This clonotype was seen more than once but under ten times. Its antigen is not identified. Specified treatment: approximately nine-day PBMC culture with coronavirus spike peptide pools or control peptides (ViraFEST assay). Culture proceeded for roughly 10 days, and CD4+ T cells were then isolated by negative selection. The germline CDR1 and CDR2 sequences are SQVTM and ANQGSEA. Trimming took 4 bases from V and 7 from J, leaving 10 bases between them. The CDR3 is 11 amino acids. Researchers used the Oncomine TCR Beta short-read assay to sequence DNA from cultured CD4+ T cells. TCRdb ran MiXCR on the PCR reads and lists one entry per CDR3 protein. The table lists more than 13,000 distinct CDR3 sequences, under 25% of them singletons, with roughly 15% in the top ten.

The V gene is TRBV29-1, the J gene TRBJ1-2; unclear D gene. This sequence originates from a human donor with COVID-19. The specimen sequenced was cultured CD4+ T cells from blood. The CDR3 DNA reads TGCAGCGTTGTGGCAGTTCGTGGCTACACCTTC. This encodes CSVVAVRGYTF.